This T cell receptor (beta chain) was identified during a study of T cells in Graves' hyperthyroidism and ophthalmopathy. Study conclusions and caveats: From stable hyperthyroidism, ophthalmopathy was separated by a 13 V-J model. Blood samples included most of the expanded thyroid clonotypes exceeding 0.001.

Authors of the study amplified TCR beta CDR3 regions from RNA transcripts. HTBI primers were used for first-round RT-PCR of the TCR CDR3. MiXCR was run by TCRdb on the multiplex PCR reads, yielding one entry per CDR3 protein. The table lists 650,000 to 700,000 distinct CDR3 sequences, roughly 17% of them singletons. With 5 bases clipped from V and 3 bases from J, the junction kept 13 bases outside the gene matches. CDR1 MNHNS and CDR2 SASEGT come from the germline V gene. The CDR3 is 17 amino acids. Regarding this clonotype: Its antigen is undetermined.

Isolation of PBMCs was performed on about 10 ml fresh peripheral blood. The clonotype comes from a man aged 50 to 59 with Graves' hyperthyroidism. Sequences were obtained from blood. This chain uses TRBV6-1 with TRBJ2-3; 8 bases agree with TRBD1. The CDR3 loop is CASSHRTGNPGTDTQYF. The CDR3 DNA reads as TGTGCCAGCAGTCACCGGACAGGGAATCCGGGTACAGATACGCAGTATTTT.